These T cell receptor beta chains were read from a single sample in a study. TCRdb passed the RT-PCR reads through MiXCR, listing each CDR3 protein once. This sample has approximately 720,000 distinct CDR3 sequences, with approximately 15% found just once. Sequencing was performed on memory CD4+ T cells from blood. These TCRs come from a female donor in good health, serving as a healthy control. Both conserved end residues are part of each CDR3. Fields, in order: clone size, D gene, CDR3 length, J gene, V gene, CDR3 protein, CDR3 DNA. A D gene is named only where the DNA matches it firmly. Rows may omit the clone size; those that give it use once, few, many or a size class.

few,TRBD2,19,TRBJ2-1,TRBV27,CASSLFRGGGTSGMGEQFF,TGTGCCAGCAGTTTATTTCGGGGGGGAGGGACTAGCGGGATGGGTGAGCAGTTCTTC
few,NA,16,TRBJ2-3,TRBV24-1,CATSDRPQGGPDTQYF,TGTGCCACCAGTGATCGACCACAGGGGGGGCCAGATACGCAGTATTTT
NA,NA,15,TRBJ2-7,TRBV14,CASSLTGTAVGEQYF,TGTGCCAGCAGCCTCACCGGGACGGCAGTTGGGGAGCAGTACTTC
NA,NA,11,TRBJ1-4,TRBV28,CASTGGEKLFF,TGTGCCAGCACGGGAGGCGAAAAACTGTTTTTT
many,TRBD1,15,TRBJ1-5,TRBV12-3/TRBV12-4,CASRLQGQGNQPQHF,TGTGCCAGCAGGCTACAAGGACAGGGAAATCAGCCCCAGCATTTT
many,TRBD2,19,TRBJ2-3,TRBV20-1,CSASRPGLAALGSTDTQYF,TGCAGTGCTAGTAGGCCGGGACTAGCAGCCCTGGGCAGCACAGATACGCAGTATTTT
NA,TRBD1,16,TRBJ2-7,TRBV6-2/TRBV6-3,CASSYRFQQGAYEQYF,TGTGCCAGCAGTTACAGGTTTCAACAGGGGGCTTACGAGCAGTACTTC
many,NA,15,TRBJ1-5,TRBV10-3,CAISEGRELSQPQHF,TGTGCCATCAGTGAGGGGAGGGAGCTCAGTCAGCCCCAGCATTTT
few,NA,13,TRBJ2-2,TRBV20-1,CSARDWSTGELFF,TGCAGTGCTAGAGATTGGTCCACCGGGGAGCTGTTTTTT
few,NA,11,TRBJ1-2,TRBV20-1,CSASLIWGYTF,TGCAGTGCTAGCCTAATTTGGGGCTACACCTTC
many,NA,13,TRBJ1-2,TRBV10-2,CASSSPANYGYTF,TGCGCCAGCAGTTCCCCAGCTAACTATGGCTACACCTTC
NA,NA,13,TRBJ2-3,TRBV24-1,CATSDWGIPTQYF,TGTGCCACCAGTGATTGGGGTATCCCCACGCAGTATTTT
NA,NA,14,TRBJ2-2,TRBV7-2,CASSFQGGSGELFF,TGTGCCAGCAGCTTCCAGGGGGGTTCGGGGGAGCTGTTTTTT
few,TRBD1,14,TRBJ2-7,TRBV27,CASSLDRVSLEQYF,TGTGCCAGCAGTTTGGACAGGGTTTCTCTAGAGCAGTACTTC
few,NA,14,TRBJ1-2,TRBV20-1,CRGGGPKESYGYTF,TGCAGGGGGGGAGGGCCCAAGGAGTCCTATGGCTACACCTTC
NA,TRBD2,15,TRBJ2-7,TRBV6-5,CANRRLAGVPYEQYF,TGTGCCAACAGACGACTAGCGGGAGTTCCATACGAGCAGTACTTC
NA,TRBD2,18,TRBJ2-1,TRBV9,CASSVATRGGDPHNEQFF,TGTGCCAGCAGCGTAGCTACGAGGGGAGGGGATCCCCACAATGAGCAGTTCTTC
few,NA,15,TRBJ2-7,TRBV2,CASSETSGVIIEQYF,TGTGCCAGCAGTGAAACCTCAGGGGTTATAATCGAGCAGTACTTC
few,NA,14,TRBJ1-2,TRBV4-3,CASSQEQPQKGYTF,TGCGCCAGCAGCCAAGAACAGCCTCAAAAGGGCTACACCTTC
many,NA,16,TRBJ2-6,TRBV7-9,CASVQQLGQMANVLTF,TGTGCCAGCGTCCAACAACTCGGGCAGATGGCCAACGTCCTGACTTTC
many,NA,12,TRBJ2-1,TRBV20-1,CSASLSYNEQFF,TGCAGTGCTAGTTTGTCCTACAATGAGCAGTTCTTC
few,NA,17,TRBJ2-5,TRBV28,CASGRGSASRGLETQYF,TGTGCCAGCGGCCGAGGTAGCGCCTCGAGAGGGTTAGAGACCCAGTACTTC
NA,TRBD1,13,TRBJ1-2,TRBV24-1,CATSETQGYGYTF,TGTGCCACCAGTGAGACACAGGGGTATGGCTACACCTTC
NA,NA,12,TRBJ1-2,TRBV20-1,CSASQDNYGYTF,TGCAGTGCTTCACAGGATAACTATGGCTACACCTTC
many,NA,16,TRBJ2-5,TRBV12-3/TRBV12-4,CASRGLGTANQETQYF,TGTGCCAGCAGGGGACTCGGAACGGCGAACCAAGAGACCCAGTACTTC
many,NA,14,TRBJ1-4,TRBV20-1,CSARDRAGLEKLFF,TGCAGTGCTAGAGATAGGGCAGGGCTTGAAAAACTGTTTTTT
NA,NA,15,TRBJ1-2,TRBV20-1,CSASLQGNANYGYTF,TGCAGTGCTAGTCTCCAGGGAAATGCTAACTATGGCTACACCTTC
few,NA,15,TRBJ2-3,TRBV28,CASSFASTSTDTQYF,TGTGCCAGCAGTTTTGCGTCAACTAGCACAGATACGCAGTATTTT
NA,NA,13,TRBJ2-1,TRBV24-1,CATSFRTDKEQFF,TGTGCCACCAGTTTTAGGACAGACAAGGAGCAGTTCTTC
many,NA,18,TRBJ2-7,TRBV28,CASSLIARAGLASYEQYF,TGTGCCAGCAGTTTAATCGCTCGGGCGGGGCTAGCGAGCTACGAGCAGTACTTC
many,NA,13,TRBJ1-1,TRBV12-3/TRBV12-4,CASSFGSYTEAFF,TGTGCCAGCAGTTTTGGCAGCTACACTGAAGCTTTCTTT
few,NA,12,TRBJ1-3,TRBV12-3/TRBV12-4,CASSQGGNTIYF,TGTGCCAGCAGCCAGGGGGGAAACACCATATATTTT
NA,NA,15,TRBJ1-6,TRBV20-1,CSARDRGIYNSPLHF,TGCAGTGCTAGAGATCGGGGGATATATAATTCACCCCTCCACTTT
many,NA,14,TRBJ2-4,TRBV5-1,CASSSTQVGNIQYF,TGCGCCAGCAGCTCGACCCAGGTTGGAAACATTCAGTACTTC
NA,NA,16,TRBJ2-1,TRBV11-1,CASSPRQVRIYNEQFF,TGTGCCAGCAGCCCAAGGCAGGTCCGGATCTACAATGAGCAGTTCTTC
few,TRBD2,18,TRBJ2-3,TRBV18,CASSPSGLAGGRGDTQYF,TGTGCCAGCTCACCGAGTGGACTAGCGGGGGGGCGCGGAGATACGCAGTATTTT
many,NA,16,TRBJ2-3,TRBV6-5,CASSYSGVTSTDTQYF,TGTGCCAGCAGTTACTCGGGAGTTACTAGCACAGATACGCAGTATTTT
few,NA,14,TRBJ2-3,TRBV7-2,CASSYNSGPDTQYF,TGTGCCAGCAGCTATAACTCAGGGCCTGATACGCAGTATTTT
NA,NA,14,TRBJ1-1,TRBV6-2/TRBV6-3,CASSYVAIPTEAFF,TGTGCCAGCAGTTACGTAGCCATACCAACTGAAGCTTTCTTT
NA,NA,13,TRBJ1-2,TRBV12-3/TRBV12-4,CASSKRTDYGYTF,TGTGCCAGCAGTAAAAGGACGGACTATGGCTACACCTTC
NA,TRBD1,15,TRBJ2-5,TRBV20-1,CSADPGTVPQETQYF,TGCAGTGCTGACCCCGGGACAGTTCCTCAAGAGACCCAGTACTTC
NA,NA,14,TRBJ2-3,TRBV5-4,CASSKLPGADTQYF,TGTGCCAGCAGCAAACTTCCGGGGGCAGATACGCAGTATTTT